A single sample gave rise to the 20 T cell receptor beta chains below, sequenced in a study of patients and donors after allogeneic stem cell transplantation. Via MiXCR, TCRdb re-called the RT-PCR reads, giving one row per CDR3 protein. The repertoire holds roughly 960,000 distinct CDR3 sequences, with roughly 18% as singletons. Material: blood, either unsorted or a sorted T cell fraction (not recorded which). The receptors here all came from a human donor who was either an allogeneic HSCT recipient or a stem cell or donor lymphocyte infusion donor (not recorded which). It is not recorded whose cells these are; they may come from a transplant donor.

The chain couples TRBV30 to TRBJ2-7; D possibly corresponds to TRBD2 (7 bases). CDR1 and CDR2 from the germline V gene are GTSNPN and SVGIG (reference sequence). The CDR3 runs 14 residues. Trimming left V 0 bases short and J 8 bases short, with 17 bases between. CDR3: CAWSVRGGRQKQYF. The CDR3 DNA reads TGTGCCTGGAGTGTAAGGGGGGGTAGACAGAAGCAGTACTTC.

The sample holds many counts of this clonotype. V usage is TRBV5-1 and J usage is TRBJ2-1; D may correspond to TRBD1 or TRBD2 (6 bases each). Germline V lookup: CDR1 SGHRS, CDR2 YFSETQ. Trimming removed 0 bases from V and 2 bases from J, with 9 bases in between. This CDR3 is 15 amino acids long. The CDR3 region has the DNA TGCGCCAGCAGCTTGGACGGGGGCCCCTACAATGAGCAGTTCTTC. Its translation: CASSLDGGPYNEQFF.

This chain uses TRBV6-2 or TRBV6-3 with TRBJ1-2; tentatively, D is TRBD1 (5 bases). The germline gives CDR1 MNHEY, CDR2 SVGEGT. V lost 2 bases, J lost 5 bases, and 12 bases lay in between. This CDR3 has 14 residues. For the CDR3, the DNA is TGTGCCAGCAGTTACGACAGCCTAAGGTATGGCTACACCTTC. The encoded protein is CASSYDSLRYGYTF.

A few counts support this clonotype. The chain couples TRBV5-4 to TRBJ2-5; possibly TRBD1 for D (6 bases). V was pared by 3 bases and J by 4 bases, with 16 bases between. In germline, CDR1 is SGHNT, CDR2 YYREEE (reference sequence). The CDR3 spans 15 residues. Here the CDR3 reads CASSSLTGTPETQYF. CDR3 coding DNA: TGTGCCAGCAGCTCACTCACAGGGACCCCAGAGACCCAGTACTTC.

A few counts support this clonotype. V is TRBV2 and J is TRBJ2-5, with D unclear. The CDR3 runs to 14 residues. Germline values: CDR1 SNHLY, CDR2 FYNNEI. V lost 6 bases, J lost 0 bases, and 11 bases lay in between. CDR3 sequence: CASSKTLNQETQYF. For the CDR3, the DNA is TGTGCCAGCAGCAAAACACTGAACCAAGAGACCCAGTACTTC.

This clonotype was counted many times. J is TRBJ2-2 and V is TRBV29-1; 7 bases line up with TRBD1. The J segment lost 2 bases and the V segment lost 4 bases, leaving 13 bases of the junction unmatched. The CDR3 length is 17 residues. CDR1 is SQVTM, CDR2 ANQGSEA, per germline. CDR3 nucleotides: TGCAGCGTTGGAAGGGGCCGACAGGGACATAACACCGGGGAGCTGTTTTTT. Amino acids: CSVGRGRQGHNTGELFF.

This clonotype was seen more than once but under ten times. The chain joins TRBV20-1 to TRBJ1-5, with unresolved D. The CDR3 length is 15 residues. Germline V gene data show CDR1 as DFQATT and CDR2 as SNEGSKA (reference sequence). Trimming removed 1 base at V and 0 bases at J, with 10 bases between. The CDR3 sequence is CSARVGRGSNQPQHF. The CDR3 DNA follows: TGCAGTGCTAGAGTTGGACGTGGTAGCAATCAGCCCCAGCATTTT.

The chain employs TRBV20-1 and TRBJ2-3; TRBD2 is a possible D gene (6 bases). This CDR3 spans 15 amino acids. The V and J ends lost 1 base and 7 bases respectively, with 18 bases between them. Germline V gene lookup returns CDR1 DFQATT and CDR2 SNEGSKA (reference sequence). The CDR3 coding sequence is TGCAGTGCTAGAGTCCGCGGGACTCTCTTATATACGCAGTATTTT. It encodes CSARVRGTLLYTQYF.

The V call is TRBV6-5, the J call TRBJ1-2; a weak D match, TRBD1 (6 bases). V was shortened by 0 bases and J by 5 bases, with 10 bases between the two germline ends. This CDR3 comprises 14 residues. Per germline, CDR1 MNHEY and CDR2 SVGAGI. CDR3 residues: CASSYSGQGYGYTF. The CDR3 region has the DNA TGTGCCAGCAGTTACTCGGGTCAGGGGTATGGCTACACCTTC.

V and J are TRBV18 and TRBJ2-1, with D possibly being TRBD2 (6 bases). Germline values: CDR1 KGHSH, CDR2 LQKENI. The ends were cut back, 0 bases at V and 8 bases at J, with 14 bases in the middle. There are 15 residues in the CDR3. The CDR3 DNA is TGTGCCAGCTCACCACCGTTGGGTAGGAGGGATGAGCAGTTCTTC. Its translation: CASSPPLGRRDEQFF.

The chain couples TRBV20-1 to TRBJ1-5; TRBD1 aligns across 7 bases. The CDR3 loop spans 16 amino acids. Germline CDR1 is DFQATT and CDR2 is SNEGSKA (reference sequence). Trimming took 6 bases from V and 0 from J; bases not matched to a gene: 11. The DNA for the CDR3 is TGCAGTGCAACGGCGGGACAGCCGCATAGCAATCAGCCCCAGCATTTT. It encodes CSATAGQPHSNQPQHF.

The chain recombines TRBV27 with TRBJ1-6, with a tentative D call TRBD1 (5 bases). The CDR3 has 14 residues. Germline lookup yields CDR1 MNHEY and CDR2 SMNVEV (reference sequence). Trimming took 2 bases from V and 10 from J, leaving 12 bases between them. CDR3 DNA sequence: TGTGCCAGCAGTTTAGAACCGGGGGGATCACCCCTCCACTTT. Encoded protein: CASSLEPGGSPLHF.

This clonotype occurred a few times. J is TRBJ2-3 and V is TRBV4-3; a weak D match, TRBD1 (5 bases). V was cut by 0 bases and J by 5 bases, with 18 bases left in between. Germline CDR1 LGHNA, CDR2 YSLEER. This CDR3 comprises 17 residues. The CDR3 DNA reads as TGCGCCAGCAGCCAAGATGGTTCAGGGTCGGGCCGAGATACGCAGTATTTT. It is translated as CASSQDGSGSGRDTQYF.

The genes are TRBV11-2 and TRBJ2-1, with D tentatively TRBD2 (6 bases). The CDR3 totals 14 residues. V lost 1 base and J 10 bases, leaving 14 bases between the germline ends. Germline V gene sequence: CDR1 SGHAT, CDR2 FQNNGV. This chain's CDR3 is CASSLVGLTGEQFF. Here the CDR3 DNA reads TGTGCCAGCAGCTTAGTAGGACTAACGGGGGAGCAGTTCTTC.

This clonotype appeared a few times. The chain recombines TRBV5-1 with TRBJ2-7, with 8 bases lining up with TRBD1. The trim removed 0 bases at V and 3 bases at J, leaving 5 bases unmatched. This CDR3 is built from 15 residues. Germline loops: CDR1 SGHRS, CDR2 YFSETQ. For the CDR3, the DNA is TGCGCCAGCAGCTTGGTTGGGACAGGAATCTACGAGCAGTACTTC. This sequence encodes CASSLVGTGIYEQYF.

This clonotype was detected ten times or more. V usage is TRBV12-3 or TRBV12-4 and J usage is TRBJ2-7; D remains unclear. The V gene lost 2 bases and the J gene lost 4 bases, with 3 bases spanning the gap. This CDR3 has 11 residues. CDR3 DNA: TGTGCCAGCAGTTTAATATACGAGCAGTACTTC. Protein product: CASSLIYEQYF.

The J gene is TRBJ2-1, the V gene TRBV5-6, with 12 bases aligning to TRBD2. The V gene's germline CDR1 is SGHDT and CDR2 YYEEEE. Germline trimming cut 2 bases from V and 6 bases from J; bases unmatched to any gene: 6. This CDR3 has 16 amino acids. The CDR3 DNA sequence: TGTGCCAGCAGCTTAGGGCCTAGCGGGGGGGCCAATGAGCAGTTCTTC. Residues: CASSLGPSGGANEQFF.

CDR3 in DNA: TGCAGTGCTAGAGATGAGCGGAGCGGGAGGGACAATGAGCAGTTCTTC. Translation gives CSARDERSGRDNEQFF. The V and J genes are TRBV20-1 and TRBJ2-1, with 10 nucleotides matching TRBD2. This CDR3 is 16 amino acids long. With 0 bases clipped from V and 5 bases from J, the junction kept 7 bases outside the gene matches. Germline V lookup: CDR1 DFQATT, CDR2 SNEGSKA (reference sequence).

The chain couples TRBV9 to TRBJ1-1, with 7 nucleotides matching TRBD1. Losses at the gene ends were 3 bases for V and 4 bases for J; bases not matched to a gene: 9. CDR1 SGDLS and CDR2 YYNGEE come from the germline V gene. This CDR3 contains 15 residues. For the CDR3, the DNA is TGTGCCAGCAGCGATCTACAGGGGCGTCGCACTGAAGCTTTCTTT. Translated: CASSDLQGRRTEAFF.

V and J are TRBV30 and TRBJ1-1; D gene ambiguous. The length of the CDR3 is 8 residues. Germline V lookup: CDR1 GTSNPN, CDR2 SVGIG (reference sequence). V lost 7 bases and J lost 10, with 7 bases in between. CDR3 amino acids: CASARAFF. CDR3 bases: TGTGCCTCCGCCCGAGCTTTCTTT.